Presented here are 31 T cell receptor beta chains from one specimen sequenced in a study of blood T cell repertoires in COVID-19. Here immunoSEQ multiplex PCR was the method, and the copy in TCRdb shows in-frame clones only, minus some. The table lists 150,000 to 200,000 clones, 78% of them singletons, with approximately 15% in the top ten. The sequencing input was peripheral blood. The receptors originated from a woman of 80 years or more with acute or convalescent COVID-19.

The chain has TRBV7-9 and TRBJ1-6, with 9 bases aligning to TRBD1. The CDR3 covers 15 residues. J lost 9 bases, V lost 5 bases, and 8 bases had no gene match. CDR1 is SEHNR, CDR2 FQNEAQ, per germline (reference sequence). The CDR3 here is CASSVRQGEGSPLHF. In nucleotides, the CDR3 is TGTGCCAGCAGCGTAAGACAGGGGGAGGGTTCACCCCTCCACTTT.

This clone has a handful of counts. The V call is TRBV10-2, the J call TRBJ2-7; 14 nucleotides match TRBD2. After removal of 6 bases from V and 7 bases from J, the junction contained 2 bases not matched to a gene. Germline CDR1 is WSHSY and CDR2 is SAAADI. The CDR3 runs to 13 residues. This CDR3 is CASSRTSGREQYF. CDR3 DNA sequence: TGCGCCAGCAGCAGGACTAGCGGGAGGGAGCAGTACTTC.

J is TRBJ1-3 and V is TRBV11-2, with no clear D. V gave up 2 bases and J gave up 0 bases, with 11 bases separating them. This CDR3 has 16 residues. From germline, CDR1 is SGHAT and CDR2 FQNNGV. CDR3 amino acids: CASSLLTAASGNTIYF. In DNA form, the CDR3 reads TGTGCCAGCAGCTTACTCACGGCGGCCTCTGGAAACACCATATATTTT.

In DNA, the CDR3 is TGTGCCAGCTCACCTGGCACTAGCTCCTACGAGCAGTACTTC. Its protein is CASSPGTSSYEQYF. The chain has TRBV18 and TRBJ2-7, with D maybe TRBD2 (5 bases). CDR1 is KGHSH and CDR2 is LQKENI in the germline V gene. This CDR3 has 14 residues. Trimming cost V 3 bases and J 0 bases, with 9 bases left between them.

V usage is TRBV9 and J usage is TRBJ2-7; 7 bases match TRBD2. This CDR3 has 15 residues. V lost 3 bases to trimming and J lost 1 base; unmatched junction nucleotides: 7. CDR1 SGDLS and CDR2 YYNGEE come from the germline V gene. The CDR3 DNA reads TGTGCCAGCAGCGCTGCGGGAGCTGGTTCCTACGAGCAGTACTTC. It encodes CASSAAGAGSYEQYF.

This chain links TRBV28 with TRBJ1-1, with 8 bases aligning to TRBD1. J gave up 6 bases and V 5 bases, and 8 bases lay outside the gene matches. Germline V gene data show CDR1 as MDHEN and CDR2 as SYDVKM. This CDR3 is 14 amino acids long. CDR3 nucleotides: TGTGCCAGCAGTGGGGCGGGGACAGGCCCTGAAGCTTTCTTT. This sequence encodes CASSGAGTGPEAFF. The full variable domain, completed using reference TRBV28 and TRBJ1-1, is DVKVTQSSRYLVKRTGEKVFLECVQDMDHENMFWYRQDPGLGLRLIYFSYDVKMKEKGDIPEGYSVSREKKERFSLILESASTNQTSMYLCASSGAGTGPEAFFGQGTRLTVV.

The gene calls are TRBV6-6 and TRBJ2-1; TRBD2 matches at 12 bases. CDR3 length: 16 residues. Germline assignment: CDR1 MNHNY and CDR2 SVGAGI (reference sequence). With V trimmed by 5 bases and J by 6 bases, 8 bases remained unmatched. The CDR3 region has the DNA TGTGCCAGCAGTGGACTAGCGGGACATGGGGCCAATGAGCAGTTCTTC. It specifies CASSGLAGHGANEQFF.

CDR3 nucleotide sequence: TGTGCCAGCAGAGGGACAGGAGGGCAGCCCCAGCATTTT. Protein: CASRGTGGQPQHF. The J gene is TRBJ1-5, the V gene TRBV27; 8 bases are shared with TRBD1. Looked up from germline, CDR1 is MNHEY and CDR2 is SMNVEV (reference sequence). This CDR3 is built from 13 residues. V gave up 6 bases and J gave up 7 bases; unmatched junction bases: 5.

The rearrangement links TRBV28 to TRBJ1-2; D possibly corresponds to TRBD1 (5 bases). Germline V gives CDR1 MDHEN, CDR2 SYDVKM. The CDR3 contains 13 residues. V lost 7 bases and J 1 base, leaving 10 bases between the germline ends. The CDR3 region is CASTKGRNYGYTF. DNA for the CDR3: TGTGCCAGCACAAAGGGGCGTAACTATGGCTACACCTTC.

The V and J genes are TRBV2 and TRBJ2-3; a weak D match, TRBD2 (5 bases). V was pared by 1 base and J by 3 bases, with 11 bases between. The CDR3 totals 15 residues. Per the germline V gene, CDR1 is SNHLY and CDR2 is FYNNEI. The CDR3 DNA is TGTGCCAGCAGTGAAGGGGAGATGAGGACAGATACGCAGTATTTT. Residues: CASSEGEMRTDTQYF.

J is TRBJ1-4 and V is TRBV5-1, with a weak D call TRBD1 (5 bases). CDR1 and CDR2 from the germline V gene are SGHRS and YFSETQ. V shed 0 bases and J shed 0 bases, with 12 bases lying between them. The CDR3 totals 17 residues. CDR3 bases: TGCGCCAGCAGCTTGGGGCATGGGGGGACAACTAATGAAAAACTGTTTTTT. Amino acid sequence: CASSLGHGGTTNEKLFF.

The chain employs TRBV30 and TRBJ2-1, with TRBD2 matching over 7 bases. Germline trimming cut 5 bases from V and 7 bases from J; bases unmatched to any gene: 14. This CDR3 comprises 15 residues. CDR1 and CDR2 from the germline V gene are GTSNPN and SVGIG (reference sequence). The CDR3 nucleotides are TGTGCCTGGGGGATCGTTGCGGGAGCAAAAAATGAGCAGTTCTTC. Protein sequence: CAWGIVAGAKNEQFF.

The chain couples TRBV12-3 or TRBV12-4 to TRBJ1-1; D perhaps matches TRBD1 (6 bases). The CDR3 is 12 amino acids. V lost 5 bases, J lost 9 bases, and 13 bases lay in between. For the CDR3, the DNA is TGTGCCAGCAGTCCTCCGGGACACAAAGCTTTCTTT. It is translated as CASSPPGHKAFF.

This clone occurred a few times. CDR3 region: CASSELAGGVYEQYF. The CDR3 DNA reads as TGTGCCAGTAGTGAACTAGCGGGAGGTGTATACGAGCAGTACTTC. The chain carries TRBV19 and TRBJ2-7, with 12 bases identical to TRBD2. CDR3 size: 15 residues. The trim removed 5 bases at V and 4 bases at J, leaving 6 bases unmatched. In germline, CDR1 is LNHDA, CDR2 SQIVND (reference sequence).

The chain uses TRBV6-5 and TRBJ2-7; 10 nucleotides line up with TRBD2. V lost 0 bases to trimming and J lost 3 bases; unmatched junction nucleotides: 5. The germline CDR1 and CDR2 sequences are MNHEY and SVGAGI. The CDR3 length is 16 residues. The CDR3, as DNA: TGTGCCAGCAGTTACTCGGTCACTAGCGGGGACTACGAGCAGTACTTC. It encodes CASSYSVTSGDYEQYF.

The chain joins TRBV18 to TRBJ1-4; the match to TRBD1 covers 7 bases. The CDR3 runs 14 residues. With 5 bases clipped from V and 4 bases from J, the junction kept 4 bases outside the gene matches. Germline loops: CDR1 KGHSH, CDR2 LQKENI. DNA of the CDR3: TGTGCCAGCTCAACGGACAGGTTTAATGAAAAACTGTTTTTT. As protein: CASSTDRFNEKLFF.

This clone occurred many times. The chain uses TRBV6-6 and TRBJ2-7; D may be TRBD2 (6 bases). Trimming left V 6 bases short and J 8 bases short, with 26 bases between. Looked up from germline, CDR1 is MNHNY and CDR2 is SVGAGI (reference sequence). The CDR3 covers 16 residues. The CDR3 DNA reads as TGTGCCAGCAGACCTCTGGAGCGGGTGACCCTTACGAAGCAGTACTTC. Its translation is CASRPLERVTLTKQYF.

The chain carries TRBV28 and TRBJ1-2; D possibly corresponds to TRBD1 (6 bases). The ends were cut back, 9 bases at V and 2 bases at J, with 16 bases in the middle. The CDR3 length is 14 residues. Germline CDR1 reads MDHEN; CDR2 reads SYDVKM. CDR3 sequence: CASSQGTLNYGYTF. CDR3 DNA sequence: TGTGCCAGTTCGCAGGGGACCCTCAACTATGGCTACACCTTC.

The chain recombines TRBV5-1 with TRBJ2-3; D is possibly TRBD1 (5 bases). V was clipped by 0 bases and J by 4 bases, with 9 bases between them. The CDR3 consists of 14 residues. Germline V gene lookup returns CDR1 SGHRS and CDR2 YFSETQ. The CDR3 region is CASSLGQPADTQYF. The CDR3 nucleotides are TGCGCCAGCAGCTTGGGACAGCCGGCAGATACGCAGTATTTT.

This clone came up once. The chain employs TRBV28 and TRBJ1-2; tentative D call: TRBD1 (5 bases). The CDR3 length is 16 residues. The germline gives CDR1 MDHEN, CDR2 SYDVKM. V was pared by 5 bases and J by 0 bases, with 16 bases between. CDR3 in amino acids: CASSPLGAPANYGYTF. In nucleotides, the CDR3 is TGTGCCAGCAGTCCTCTTGGGGCCCCAGCTAACTATGGCTACACCTTC.

The J gene is TRBJ2-7, the V gene TRBV6-1; D perhaps matches TRBD1 (6 bases). CDR1 is MNHNS, CDR2 SASEGT, per germline. This CDR3 region has 15 residues. The ends were cut back, 2 bases at V and 1 base at J, with 12 bases in the middle. Here the CDR3 DNA reads TGTGCCAGCAGTGAACTGGGGGCCCGATCCTACGAGCAGTACTTC. It translates to CASSELGARSYEQYF.

Judged by abundance, this clone is medium-sized. This rearrangement joins TRBV2 to TRBJ1-1; D is unclear. V lost 5 bases and J 3 bases, leaving 10 bases between the germline ends. The CDR3 covers 13 residues. Germline loops: CDR1 SNHLY, CDR2 FYNNEI. The CDR3 bases are TGTGCCAGCAGTACGCAGGAATACACTGAAGCTTTCTTT. Its translation: CASSTQEYTEAFF.

This sequence joins TRBV3-1 (or the pseudogene TRBV3-2) and TRBJ2-3, with 14 bases that match TRBD2. The CDR3 runs to 16 residues. In germline, CDR1 is LGHDT, CDR2 YNNKEL (reference sequence). J was trimmed by 7 bases and V by 3 bases; bases with no gene match: 6. The CDR3 region has the DNA TGTGCCAGCAGCCAGACCCGGACTAGCGGGAGGAATACGCAGTATTTT. Its protein is CASSQTRTSGRNTQYF.

The chain combines TRBV6-5 with TRBJ2-1, with 9 bases that match TRBD1. V was clipped by 6 bases and J by 7 bases; unmatched bases: 4. Germline V CDR1 and CDR2: MNHEY, SVGAGI. The CDR3 runs to 13 residues. The CDR3 DNA is TGTGCCAGCAGCAGGACAGGGGAGAATGAGCAGTTCTTC. Translated: CASSRTGENEQFF.

CDR3 coding DNA: TGTGCCTGGAGAGACAGCAATAATGAAAAACTGTTTTTT. Translated, it gives CAWRDSNNEKLFF. V gene TRBV30 combines with J gene TRBJ1-4, with a possible D match to TRBD1 (5 bases). V lost 3 bases and J 4 bases, leaving 9 bases between the germline ends. The CDR3 extends over 13 amino acids. CDR1 and CDR2 from the germline V gene are GTSNPN and SVGIG (reference sequence).

The V call is TRBV19, the J call TRBJ1-5; 9 nucleotides align to TRBD1. Trimming took 4 bases from V and 6 from J; bases not matched to a gene: 16. This CDR3 is 18 amino acids long. The germline V gene encodes CDR1 LNHDA and CDR2 SQIVND (reference sequence). The CDR3 spells CASSNYGQGTSEGQPQHF. The CDR3 DNA reads TGTGCCAGTAGTAACTACGGACAGGGGACGTCAGAGGGTCAGCCCCAGCATTTT.

The rearrangement links TRBV5-8 to TRBJ1-5, with D perhaps matching TRBD1 (5 bases). V lost 0 bases, J lost 2 bases, and 9 bases lay in between. The germline CDR1 and CDR2 sequences are SGHTS and YDEGEE. This CDR3 is 15 amino acids long. The CDR3 region has the DNA TGTGCCAGCAGCTTGGCAGGGTTGGGCAATCAGCCCCAGCATTTT. Protein: CASSLAGLGNQPQHF.

The J gene is TRBJ1-5, the V gene TRBV2; 7 bases are a match to TRBD1. Looked up from germline, CDR1 is SNHLY and CDR2 is FYNNEI. V was pared by 4 bases and J by 6 bases, with 6 bases of the junction left unmatched. The CDR3 contains 14 residues. As DNA, the CDR3 is TGTGCCAGCAGTGGAGGGCAGGGGGTTCAGCCCCAGCATTTT. This sequence encodes CASSGGQGVQPQHF.

The chain joins TRBV28 to TRBJ1-2; 10 bases line up with TRBD1. The germline gives CDR1 MDHEN, CDR2 SYDVKM. V was pared by 5 bases and J by 8 bases, with 8 bases of the junction left unmatched. The CDR3 runs 14 residues. CDR3 protein: CASSKPGQGRGYTF. The CDR3 DNA follows: TGTGCCAGCAGTAAGCCGGGACAGGGGAGAGGCTACACCTTC.

The chain joins TRBV2 to TRBJ1-4, with 7 bases matching TRBD1. The CDR3 length is 14 residues. Germline values: CDR1 SNHLY, CDR2 FYNNEI. Unmatched junction bases numbered 5, after V lost 6 bases and J lost 4 bases. For the CDR3, the DNA is TGTGCCAGCAGGGGGGACAGAGATAATGAAAAACTGTTTTTT. Its protein product is CASRGDRDNEKLFF.

This rearrangement joins TRBV11-2 to TRBJ1-5; D remains unclear. The CDR3 is made up of 13 amino acids. The germline gives CDR1 SGHAT, CDR2 FQNNGV. Trimming took 1 base from V and 3 from J, leaving 4 bases between them. The CDR3 reads CASSLALNQPQHF. CDR3 DNA: TGTGCCAGCAGCTTAGCCCTCAATCAGCCCCAGCATTTT.